This T cell receptor (beta chain) was recorded in a study of radiotherapy plus CTLA-4 blockade in lung cancer. As for the study in general: Disease control was present in around a third of patients, and objective responses in 15% to 20%. Findings and caveats of the study: Blood saw expansion of tumor-derived TCR clones after radiotherapy plus ipilimumab.

CTLA-4 blockade using ipilimumab, together with focal radiation, was received by patients with chemo-refractory metastatic non-small-cell lung cancer. Clones were sequenced by immunoSEQ multiplex PCR, and TCRdb holds only the in-frame ones, with some missing. The top ten clones hold around 7.5% of a sample with about 31,000 clones, 78% of them seen once. To note about this clone: The antigen remains unidentified.

The sequencing here drew on peripheral blood, taken from a patient treated with radiotherapy plus ipilimumab. The receptor was derived from a human donor with non-small cell lung cancer who had stable disease on radiotherapy plus ipilimumab.

The CDR3 sequence is CASSHPPTLGRMNTEAFF. CDR3 coding DNA: TGCGCCAGCAGCCACCCTCCCACCCTAGGCAGGATGAACACTGAAGCTTTCTTT. The V call is TRBV4-1, the J call TRBJ1-1; no clear D. CDR3 length: 18 residues. CDR1 MGHRA and CDR2 YSYEKL come from the germline V gene. Trimming pared 3 bases from V and 0 bases from J, leaving 20 bases between.